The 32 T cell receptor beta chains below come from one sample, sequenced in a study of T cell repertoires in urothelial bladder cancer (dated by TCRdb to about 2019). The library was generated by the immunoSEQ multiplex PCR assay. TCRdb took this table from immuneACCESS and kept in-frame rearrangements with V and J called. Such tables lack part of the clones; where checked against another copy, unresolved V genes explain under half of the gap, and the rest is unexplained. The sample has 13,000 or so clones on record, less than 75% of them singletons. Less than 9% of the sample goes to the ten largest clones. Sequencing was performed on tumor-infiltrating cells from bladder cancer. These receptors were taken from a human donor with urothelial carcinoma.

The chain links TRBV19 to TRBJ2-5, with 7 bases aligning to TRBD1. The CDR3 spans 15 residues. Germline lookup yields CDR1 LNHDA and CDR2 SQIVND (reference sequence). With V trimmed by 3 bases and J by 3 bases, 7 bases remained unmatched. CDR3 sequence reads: CASSIMTGMEETQYF. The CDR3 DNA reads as TGTGCCAGTAGTATTATGACAGGGATGGAAGAGACCCAGTACTTC.

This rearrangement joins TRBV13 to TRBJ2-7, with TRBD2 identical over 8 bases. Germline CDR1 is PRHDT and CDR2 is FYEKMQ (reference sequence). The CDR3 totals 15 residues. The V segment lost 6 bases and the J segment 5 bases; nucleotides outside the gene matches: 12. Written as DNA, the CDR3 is TGTGCCAGCAGGTCTCGGGGGGGGCCCTATGACGAGCAGTACGTC. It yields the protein CASRSRGGPYDEQYV.

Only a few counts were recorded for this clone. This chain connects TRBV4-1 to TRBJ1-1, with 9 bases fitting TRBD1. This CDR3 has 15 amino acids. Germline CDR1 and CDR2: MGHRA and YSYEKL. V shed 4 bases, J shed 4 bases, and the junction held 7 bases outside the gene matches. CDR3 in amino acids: CASSPRDREGTEAFF. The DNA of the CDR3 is TGCGCCAGCAGCCCCCGGGACAGGGAAGGCACTGAAGCTTTCTTT.

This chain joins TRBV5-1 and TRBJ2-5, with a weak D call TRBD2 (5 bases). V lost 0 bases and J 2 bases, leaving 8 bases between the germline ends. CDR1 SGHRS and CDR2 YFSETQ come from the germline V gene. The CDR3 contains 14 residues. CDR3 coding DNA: TGCGCCAGCAGCTTGGCCAGCGGACAAGAGACCCAGTACTTC. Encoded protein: CASSLASGQETQYF.

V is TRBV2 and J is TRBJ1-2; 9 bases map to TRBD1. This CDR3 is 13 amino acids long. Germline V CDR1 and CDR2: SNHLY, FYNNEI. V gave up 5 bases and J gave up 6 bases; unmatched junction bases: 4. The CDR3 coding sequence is TGTGCCAGCAGTAGGACAGGGGTGAATGGCTACACCTTC. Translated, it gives CASSRTGVNGYTF.

CDR3 DNA: TGTGCCAGCAGCCCGGACACTCTGAACACTGAAGCTTTCTTT. It encodes CASSPDTLNTEAFF. V usage is TRBV5-5 and J usage is TRBJ1-1; tentatively, D is TRBD1 (5 bases). The CDR3 runs 14 residues. Trimming took off 4 bases at V and 0 bases at J, with 10 bases between the two ends. Per the germline V gene, CDR1 is SGHKS and CDR2 is YYEKEE (reference sequence).

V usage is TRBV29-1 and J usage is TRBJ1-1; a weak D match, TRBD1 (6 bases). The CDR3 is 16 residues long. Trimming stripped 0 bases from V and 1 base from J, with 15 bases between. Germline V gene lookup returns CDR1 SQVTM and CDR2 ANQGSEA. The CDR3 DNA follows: TGCAGCGTTGAAGATCGTTTAAGGACAGCGAACACTGAAGCTTTCTTT. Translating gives CSVEDRLRTANTEAFF.

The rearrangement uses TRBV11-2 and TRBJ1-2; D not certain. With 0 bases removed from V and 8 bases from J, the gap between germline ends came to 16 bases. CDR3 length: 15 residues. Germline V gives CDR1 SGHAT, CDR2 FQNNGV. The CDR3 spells CASSLDITAGIGYTF. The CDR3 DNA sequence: TGTGCCAGCAGCTTAGATATAACCGCGGGGATCGGCTACACCTTC.

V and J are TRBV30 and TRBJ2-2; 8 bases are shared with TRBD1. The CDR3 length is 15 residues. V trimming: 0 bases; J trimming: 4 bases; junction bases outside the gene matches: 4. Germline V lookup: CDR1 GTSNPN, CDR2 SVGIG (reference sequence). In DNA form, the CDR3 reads TGTGCCTGGAGTGTAACCCAGGGGGCCACCGGGGAGCTGTTTTTT. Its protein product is CAWSVTQGATGELFF.

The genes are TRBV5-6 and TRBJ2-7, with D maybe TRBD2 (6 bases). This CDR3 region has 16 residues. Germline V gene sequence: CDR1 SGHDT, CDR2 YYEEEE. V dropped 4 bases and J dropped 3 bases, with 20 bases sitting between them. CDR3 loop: CASSPEGRTTSYEQYF. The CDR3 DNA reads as TGTGCCAGCAGCCCGGAGGGGAGAACGACGAGCTACGAGCAGTACTTC.

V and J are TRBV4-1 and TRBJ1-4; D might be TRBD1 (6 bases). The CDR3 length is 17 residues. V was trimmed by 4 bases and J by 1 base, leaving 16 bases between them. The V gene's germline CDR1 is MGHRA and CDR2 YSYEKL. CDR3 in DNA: TGCGCCAGCAGCCCTACAGGGAGGGGACAAACTAATGAAAAACTGTTTTTT. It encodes CASSPTGRGQTNEKLFF.

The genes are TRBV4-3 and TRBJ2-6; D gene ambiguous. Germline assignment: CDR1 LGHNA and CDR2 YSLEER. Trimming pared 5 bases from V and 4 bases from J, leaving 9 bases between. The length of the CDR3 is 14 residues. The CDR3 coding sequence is TGCGCCAGCAGCAAGTACTCGGGGGCCAACGTCCTGACTTTC. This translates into CASSKYSGANVLTF.

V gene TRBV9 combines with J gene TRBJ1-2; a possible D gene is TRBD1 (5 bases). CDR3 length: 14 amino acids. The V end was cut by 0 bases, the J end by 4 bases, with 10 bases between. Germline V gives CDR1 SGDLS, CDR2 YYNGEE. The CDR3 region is CASSVAGGIYGYTF. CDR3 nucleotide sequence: TGTGCCAGCAGCGTAGCTGGGGGAATCTATGGCTACACCTTC.

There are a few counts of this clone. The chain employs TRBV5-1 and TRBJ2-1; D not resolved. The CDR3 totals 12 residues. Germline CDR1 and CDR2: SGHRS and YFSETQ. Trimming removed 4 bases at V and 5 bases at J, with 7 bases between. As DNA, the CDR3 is TGCGCCAGCAGCACTCGAAACAATGAGCAGTTCTTC. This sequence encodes CASSTRNNEQFF.

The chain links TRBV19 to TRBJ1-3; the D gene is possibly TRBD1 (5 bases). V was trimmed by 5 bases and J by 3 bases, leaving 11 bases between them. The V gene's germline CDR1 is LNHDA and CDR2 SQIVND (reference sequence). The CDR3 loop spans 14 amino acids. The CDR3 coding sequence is TGTGCCAGTAGTGTAGGACAAGTTGGAAACACCATATATTTT. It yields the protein CASSVGQVGNTIYF.

The CDR3 loop reads CASRENGGEQFF. The CDR3 DNA is TGTGCCAGCAGAGAGAATGGGGGTGAGCAGTTCTTC. The chain combines TRBV9 with TRBJ2-1; possibly TRBD1 or TRBD2 for D (5 bases each). The CDR3 consists of 12 residues. Per the germline V gene, CDR1 is SGDLS and CDR2 is YYNGEE. The ends were cut back, 5 bases at V and 9 bases at J, with 12 bases in the middle. The full variable domain, its missing parts supplied by reference TRBV9 and TRBJ2-1, is DSGVTQTPKHLITATGQRVTLRCSPRSGDLSVYWYQQSLDQGLQFLIQYYNGEERAKGNILERFSAQQFPDLHSELNLSSLELGDSALYFCASRENGGEQFFGPGTRLTVL.

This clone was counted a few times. CDR3 nucleotide sequence: TGTGCCAGCAGCCCTATAGGTAACACTGAAGCTTTCTTT. Protein: CASSPIGNTEAFF. The V call is TRBV7-9, the J call TRBJ1-1, with D uncertain. CDR3 length: 13 residues. The V end was cut by 5 bases, the J end by 2 bases, with 9 bases between. Germline-derived CDR1 and CDR2 are SEHNR and FQNEAQ (reference sequence).

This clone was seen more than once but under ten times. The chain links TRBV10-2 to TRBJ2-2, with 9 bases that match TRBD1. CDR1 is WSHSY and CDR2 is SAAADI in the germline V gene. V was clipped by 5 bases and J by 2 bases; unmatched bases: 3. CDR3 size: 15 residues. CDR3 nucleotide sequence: TGCGCCAGCAGTCTGACAGGGGGTAACACCGGGGAGCTGTTTTTT. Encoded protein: CASSLTGGNTGELFF.

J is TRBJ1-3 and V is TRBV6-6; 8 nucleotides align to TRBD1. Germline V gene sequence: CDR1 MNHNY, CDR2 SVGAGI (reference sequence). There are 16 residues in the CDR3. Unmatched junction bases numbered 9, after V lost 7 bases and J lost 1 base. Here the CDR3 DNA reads TGTGCCAGCACTCTCTCGACAGGGGAGTCTGGAAACACCATATATTTT. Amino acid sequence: CASTLSTGESGNTIYF.

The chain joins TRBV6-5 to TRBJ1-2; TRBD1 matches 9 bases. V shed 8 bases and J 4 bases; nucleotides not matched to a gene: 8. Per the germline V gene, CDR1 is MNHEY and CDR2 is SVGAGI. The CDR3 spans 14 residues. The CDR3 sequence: CASGNRGRSYGYTF. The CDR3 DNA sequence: TGTGCCAGCGGCAACAGGGGGCGAAGCTATGGCTACACCTTC.

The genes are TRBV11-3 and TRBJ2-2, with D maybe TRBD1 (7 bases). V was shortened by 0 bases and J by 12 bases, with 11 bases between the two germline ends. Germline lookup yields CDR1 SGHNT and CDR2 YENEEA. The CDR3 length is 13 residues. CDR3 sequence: CASSLDWRGQLFF. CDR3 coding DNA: TGTGCCAGCAGCTTAGATTGGAGGGGGCAGCTGTTTTTT.

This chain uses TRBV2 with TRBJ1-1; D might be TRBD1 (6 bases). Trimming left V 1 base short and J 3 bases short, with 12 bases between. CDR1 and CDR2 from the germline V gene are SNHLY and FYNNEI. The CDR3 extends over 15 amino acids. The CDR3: CASSEEGGRDTEAFF. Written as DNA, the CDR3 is TGTGCCAGCAGTGAAGAGGGGGGCAGGGACACTGAAGCTTTCTTT. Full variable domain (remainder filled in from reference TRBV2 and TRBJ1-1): EPEVTQTPSHQVTQMGQEVILRCVPISNHLYFYWYRQILGQKVEFLVSFYNNEISEKSEIFDDQFSVERPDGSNFTLKIRSTKLEDSAMYFCASSEEGGRDTEAFFGQGTRLTVV.

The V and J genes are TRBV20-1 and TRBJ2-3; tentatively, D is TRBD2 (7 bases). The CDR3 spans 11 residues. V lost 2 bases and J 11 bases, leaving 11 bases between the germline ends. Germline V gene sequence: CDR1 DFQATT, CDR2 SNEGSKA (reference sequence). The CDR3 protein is CSARRGALQYF. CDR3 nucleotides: TGCAGTGCTAGACGGGGGGCCCTGCAGTATTTT.

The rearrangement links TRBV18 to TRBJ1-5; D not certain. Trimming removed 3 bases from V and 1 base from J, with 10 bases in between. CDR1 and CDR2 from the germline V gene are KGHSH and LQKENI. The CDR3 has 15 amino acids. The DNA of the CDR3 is TGTGCCAGCTCACCCGACACCGCCAGCAATCAGCCCCAGCATTTT. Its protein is CASSPDTASNQPQHF.

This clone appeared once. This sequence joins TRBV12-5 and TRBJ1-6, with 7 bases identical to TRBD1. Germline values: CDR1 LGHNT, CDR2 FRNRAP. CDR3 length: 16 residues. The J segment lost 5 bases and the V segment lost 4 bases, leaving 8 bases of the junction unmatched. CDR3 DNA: TGTGCTAGTGGTTCTCCCCCGGGACAGCATAATTCACCCCTCCACTTT. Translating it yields CASGSPPGQHNSPLHF.

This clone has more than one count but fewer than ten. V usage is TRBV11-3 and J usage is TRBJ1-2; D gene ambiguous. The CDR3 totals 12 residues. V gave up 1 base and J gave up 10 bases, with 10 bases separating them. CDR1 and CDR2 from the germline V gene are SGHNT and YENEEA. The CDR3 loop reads CASSLGPGYYTF. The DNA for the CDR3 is TGTGCCAGCAGCTTAGGTCCAGGATACTACACCTTC.

CDR3 DNA: TGTGCCAGCAGCGTTAAGTCCGGACAGTCTGGAAACACCATATATTTT. Protein: CASSVKSGQSGNTIYF. This chain connects TRBV9 to TRBJ1-3, with a possible D match to TRBD1 (6 bases). V was cut by 2 bases and J by 1 base, with 13 bases left in between. The CDR3 sequence is 16 residues long. Looked up from germline, CDR1 is SGDLS and CDR2 is YYNGEE.

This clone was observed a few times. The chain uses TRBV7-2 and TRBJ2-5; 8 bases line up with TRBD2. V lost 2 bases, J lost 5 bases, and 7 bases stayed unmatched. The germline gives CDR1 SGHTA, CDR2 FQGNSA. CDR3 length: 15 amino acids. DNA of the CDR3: TGTGCCAGCAGCTTAAGGAGCGGGGGTTGGGAGACCCAGTACTTC. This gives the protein CASSLRSGGWETQYF.

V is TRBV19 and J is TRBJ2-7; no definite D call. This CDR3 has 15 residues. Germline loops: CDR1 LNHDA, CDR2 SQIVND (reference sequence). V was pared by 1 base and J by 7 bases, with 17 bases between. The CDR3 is CASSIVAGPSSEQYF. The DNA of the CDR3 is TGTGCCAGTAGTATAGTAGCTGGACCCTCTTCGGAGCAGTACTTC.

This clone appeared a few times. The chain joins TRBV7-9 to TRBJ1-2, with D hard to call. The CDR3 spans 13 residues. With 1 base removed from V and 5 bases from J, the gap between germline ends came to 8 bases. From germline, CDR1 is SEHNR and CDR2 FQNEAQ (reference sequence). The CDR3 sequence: CASSLELLYGYTF. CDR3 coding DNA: TGTGCCAGCAGCTTAGAACTCCTGTATGGCTACACCTTC.

The CDR3 DNA reads TGTGCCAGCAGCTCCGGGACTAGATTTGATACGCAGTATTTT. Encoded protein: CASSSGTRFDTQYF. The V and J genes are TRBV5-4 and TRBJ2-3, with 8 nucleotides matching TRBD2. Trimming took 3 bases from V and 6 from J; bases not matched to a gene: 6. Germline V gene data show CDR1 as SGHNT and CDR2 as YYREEE (reference sequence). The CDR3 loop spans 14 amino acids.

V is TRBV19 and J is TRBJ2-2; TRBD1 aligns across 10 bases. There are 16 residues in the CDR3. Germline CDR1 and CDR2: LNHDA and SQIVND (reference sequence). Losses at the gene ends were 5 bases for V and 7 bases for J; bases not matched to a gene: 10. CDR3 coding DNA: TGTGCCAGTAGTTCGAAGGGACAGGGGAGGAACGGGGAGCTGTTTTTT. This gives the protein CASSSKGQGRNGELFF.